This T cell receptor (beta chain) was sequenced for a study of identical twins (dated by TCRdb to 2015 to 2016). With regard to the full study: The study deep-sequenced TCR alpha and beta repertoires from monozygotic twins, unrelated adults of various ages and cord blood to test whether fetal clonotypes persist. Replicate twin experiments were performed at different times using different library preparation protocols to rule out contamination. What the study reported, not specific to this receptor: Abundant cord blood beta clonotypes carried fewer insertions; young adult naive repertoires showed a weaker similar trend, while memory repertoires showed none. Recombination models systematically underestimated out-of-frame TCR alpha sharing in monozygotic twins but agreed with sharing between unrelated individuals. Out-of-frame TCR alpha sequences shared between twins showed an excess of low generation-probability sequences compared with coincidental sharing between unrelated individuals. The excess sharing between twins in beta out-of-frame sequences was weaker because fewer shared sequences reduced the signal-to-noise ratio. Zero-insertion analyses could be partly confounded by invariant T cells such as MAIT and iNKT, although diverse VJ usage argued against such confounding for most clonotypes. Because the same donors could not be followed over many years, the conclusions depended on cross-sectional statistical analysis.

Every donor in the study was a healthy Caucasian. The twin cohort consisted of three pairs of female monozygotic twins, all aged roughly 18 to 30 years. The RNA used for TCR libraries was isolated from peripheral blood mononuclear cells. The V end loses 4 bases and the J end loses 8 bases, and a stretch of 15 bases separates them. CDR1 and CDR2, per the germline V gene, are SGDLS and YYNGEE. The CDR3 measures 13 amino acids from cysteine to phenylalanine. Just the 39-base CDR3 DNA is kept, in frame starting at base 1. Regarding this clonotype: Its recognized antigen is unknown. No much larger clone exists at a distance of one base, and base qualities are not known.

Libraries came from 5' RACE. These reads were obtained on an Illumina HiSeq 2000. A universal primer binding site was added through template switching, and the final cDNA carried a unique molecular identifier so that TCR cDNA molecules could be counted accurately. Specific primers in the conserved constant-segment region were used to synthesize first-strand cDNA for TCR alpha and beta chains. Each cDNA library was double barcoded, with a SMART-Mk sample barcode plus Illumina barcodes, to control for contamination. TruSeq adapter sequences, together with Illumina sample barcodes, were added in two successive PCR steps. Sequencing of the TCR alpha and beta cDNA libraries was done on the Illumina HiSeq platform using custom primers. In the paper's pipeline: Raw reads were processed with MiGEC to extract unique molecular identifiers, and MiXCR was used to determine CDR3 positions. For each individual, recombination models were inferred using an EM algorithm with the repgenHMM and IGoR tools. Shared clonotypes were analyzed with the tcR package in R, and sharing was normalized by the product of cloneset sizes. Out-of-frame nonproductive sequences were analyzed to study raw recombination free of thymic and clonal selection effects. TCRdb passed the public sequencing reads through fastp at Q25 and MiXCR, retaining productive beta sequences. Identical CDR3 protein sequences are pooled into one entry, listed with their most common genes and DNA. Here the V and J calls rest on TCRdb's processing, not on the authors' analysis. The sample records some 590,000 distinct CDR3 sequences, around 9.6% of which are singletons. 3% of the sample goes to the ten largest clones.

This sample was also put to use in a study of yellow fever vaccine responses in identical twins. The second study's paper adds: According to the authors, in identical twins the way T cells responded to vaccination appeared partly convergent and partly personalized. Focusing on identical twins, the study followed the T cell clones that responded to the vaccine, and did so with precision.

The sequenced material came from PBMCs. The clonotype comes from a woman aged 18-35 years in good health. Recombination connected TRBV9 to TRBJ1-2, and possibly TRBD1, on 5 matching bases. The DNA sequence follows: TGTGCCAGCAGCATAAGAGAGGGGTACGGCTACACCTTC. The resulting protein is CASSIREGYGYTF.